This T cell receptor beta chain derives from a study of blood T cell repertoires in COVID-19. With V trimmed by 2 bases and J by 0 bases, 2 bases remained unmatched. CDR1 and CDR2 from the germline V gene are SGHNT and YYREEE (reference sequence). CDR3 size: 15 residues. Here immunoSEQ multiplex PCR was the method, and the copy in TCRdb shows in-frame clones only, minus some. The data contain some 230,000 clones, about 80% of them seen just once; the ten biggest clones take up approximately 7%. This clone was observed a single time. Sample: peripheral blood. This clonotype was sampled from a woman aged 45-59 years with acute or convalescent COVID-19. The J gene is TRBJ1-1, the V gene TRBV5-4; 9 bases map to TRBD1. DNA for the CDR3: TGTGCCAGCAGCTTAGGGACAGGGCTGAACACTGAAGCTTTCTTT. The encoded protein is CASSLGTGLNTEAFF.